This TCR beta chain emerged from a study of blood T cell repertoires in COVID-19. Study details: The analysed material was cDNA or gDNA that came from T cells, B-cell-depleted T cells, or PBMCs.

The V end lost 0 bases, the J end lost 7 bases, and 18 bases lay between the germline ends. Looked up from germline, CDR1 is SGHVS and CDR2 is FNYEAQ. The CDR3 is 16 amino acids. Clones were sequenced by immunoSEQ multiplex PCR, and TCRdb holds only the in-frame ones, with some missing. The table lists 150,000 to 200,000 clones, roughly 82% of them singletons. This TCR was recovered from a woman in her 70s with acute or convalescent COVID-19. Material: peripheral blood. This chain links TRBV7-6 with TRBJ1-2; D perhaps matches TRBD1 (5 bases). The CDR3 loop reads CASSLAKGDWRGGYTF. The DNA of the CDR3 is TGTGCCAGCAGCTTAGCTAAAGGGGACTGGAGAGGTGGCTACACCTTC.